One sample yielded the 22 T cell receptor beta chains listed below, sequenced in a study of siplizumab effects on memory and regulatory T cells. Method: immunoSEQ multiplex PCR; TCRdb's copy keeps in-frame clones and lacks some. Here the sample spans over 100,000 clones, 92% being singletons. The sequenced material came from Tregs sorted from blood. Receptors were obtained from a human donor in good health.

V and J are TRBV27 and TRBJ1-2; D remains unclear. V gave up 11 bases and J gave up 7 bases, with 17 bases separating them. Germline loops: CDR1 MNHEY, CDR2 SMNVEV (reference sequence). The CDR3 spans 12 residues. The CDR3 DNA is TGTGCCGCCTGGAGGGTCGGCCCTGGCTACACCTTC. It translates to CAAWRVGPGYTF.

The V gene is TRBV5-5, the J gene TRBJ2-3; 8 nucleotides line up with TRBD2. The CDR3 is made up of 14 amino acids. The V gene's germline CDR1 is SGHKS and CDR2 YYEKEE (reference sequence). The V gene end was trimmed by 4 bases and the J gene end by 6 bases; junction bases not matched to a gene: 7. The CDR3 DNA follows: TGTGCCAGCAGCCTCGGACTAGCAACGGATACGCAGTATTTT. The encoded protein is CASSLGLATDTQYF.

This clone was seen once. This chain joins TRBV7-2 and TRBJ2-7, with 7 positions matching TRBD1. The germline gives CDR1 SGHTA, CDR2 FQGNSA. The CDR3 is made up of 14 amino acids. V trimming: 1 base; J trimming: 6 bases; junction bases outside the gene matches: 6. CDR3 nucleotide sequence: TGTGCCAGCAGCTTAGGAGGGGGCAGTTTCGAGCAGTACTTC. Protein product: CASSLGGGSFEQYF.

This chain connects TRBV25-1 to TRBJ2-7; D is unclear. V was pared by 6 bases and J by 3 bases, with 6 bases between. Looked up from germline, CDR1 is MGHDK and CDR2 is SYGVNS. The CDR3 has 11 amino acids. For the CDR3, the DNA is TGTGCCAGCAGGTTCTACTACGAGCAGTACTTC. It translates to CASRFYYEQYF.

The V gene is TRBV5-1, the J gene TRBJ2-7; possible D gene TRBD2, 5 bases. In germline, CDR1 is SGHRS, CDR2 YFSETQ. V shed 0 bases and J shed 4 bases, with 8 bases lying between them. This CDR3 is 13 amino acids long. CDR3 DNA: TGCGCCAGCAGCTTGGGAGGGCGGTACGAGCAGTACTTC. Encoded protein: CASSLGGRYEQYF.

The V gene is TRBV5-4, the J gene TRBJ2-7; 9 positions agree with TRBD1. CDR1 and CDR2 (germline): SGHNT, YYREEE (reference sequence). V dropped 0 bases and J dropped 7; count of bases not matched to a gene: 5. This CDR3 comprises 14 residues. The CDR3 region is CASSLVQGAREQYF. CDR3 coding DNA: TGTGCCAGCAGCTTGGTACAGGGGGCGCGGGAGCAGTACTTC. The full variable domain, completed using reference TRBV5-4 and TRBJ2-7, is ETGVTQSPTHLIKTRGQQVTLRCSSQSGHNTVSWYQQALGQGPQFIFQYYREEENGRGNFPPRFSGLQFPNYSSELNVNALELDDSALYLCASSLVQGAREQYFGPGTRLTVT.

A note on this clone: At one boundary the junction diverges from the germline segment, which might be a read error. The CDR3 sequence: CASSIAYEQYF. As DNA, the CDR3 is TGTGCCAGCAGCATAGCGTACGAGCAGTACTTC. The rearrangement uses TRBV7-6 and TRBJ2-7, with D maybe TRBD2 (5 bases). CDR3 length: 11 amino acids. The germline V gene has CDR1 SGHVS and CDR2 FNYEAQ.

The CDR3 reads CASSLSMVYNEKLFF. CDR3 sequence (DNA): TGTGCCAGCAGTTTATCGATGGTGTATAATGAAAAACTGTTTTTT. The chain couples TRBV27 to TRBJ1-4; D gene ambiguous. CDR1 and CDR2 from the germline V gene are MNHEY and SMNVEV (reference sequence). Trimming took off 0 bases at V and 4 bases at J, with 9 bases between the two ends. This CDR3 comprises 15 residues.

This chain connects TRBV10-3 to TRBJ2-4; TRBD2 aligns across 10 bases. Germline CDR1 reads ENHRY; CDR2 reads SYGVKD. This CDR3 spans 14 amino acids. The V and J ends lost 6 bases and 5 bases, in that order; junction bases with no gene match: 4. The CDR3 DNA sequence: TGTGCCATCAGCGGGACTAGCGCCCAAAACATTCAGTACTTC. This encodes CAISGTSAQNIQYF.

Here the CDR3 DNA reads TGTGCCAGCAGCTTAGGACAGGGATTTTTTATGAACACTGAAGCTTTCTTT. Translated, it gives CASSLGQGFFMNTEAFF. J is TRBJ1-1 and V is TRBV7-9; TRBD1 matches at 7 bases. Trimming cost V 1 base and J 0 bases; bases outside gene matches: 8. The CDR3 has 17 amino acids. The germline V gene encodes CDR1 SEHNR and CDR2 FQNEAQ (reference sequence).

The chain links TRBV6-5 to TRBJ2-5; D is perhaps TRBD2 (6 bases). This CDR3 is 14 amino acids long. Germline V gene data show CDR1 as MNHEY and CDR2 as SVGAGI. V lost 2 bases, J lost 5 bases, and 12 bases lay in between. For the CDR3, the DNA is TGTGCCAGCAGTTACGAGGGAGGTGGGGAGACCCAGTACTTC. It yields the protein CASSYEGGGETQYF.

The chain carries TRBV7-2 and TRBJ1-5; 7 bases agree with TRBD1. Germline lookup yields CDR1 SGHTA and CDR2 FQGNSA. J was trimmed by 4 bases and V by 5 bases; bases with no gene match: 8. The CDR3 extends over 15 amino acids. CDR3 loop: CASSPQAGGNQPQHF. The DNA for the CDR3 is TGTGCCAGCAGCCCACAGGCAGGGGGTAATCAGCCCCAGCATTTT.

The rearrangement links TRBV7-6 to TRBJ1-1; D gene ambiguous. Germline CDR1 reads SGHVS; CDR2 reads FNYEAQ. V lost 7 bases and J lost 5, with 8 bases in between. The CDR3 extends over 11 amino acids. CDR3 loop: CASTLGTEAFF. CDR3 in DNA: TGTGCCAGCACCTTGGGAACTGAAGCTTTCTTT.

This chain joins TRBV18 and TRBJ1-4; TRBD1 matches 7 bases. Trimming took 6 bases from V and 4 from J; bases not matched to a gene: 8. The CDR3 contains 15 residues. Germline V gene sequence: CDR1 KGHSH, CDR2 LQKENI. DNA of the CDR3: TGTGCCAGCTCGCCTCTGGGACAGAATAATGAAAAACTGTTTTTT. Protein product: CASSPLGQNNEKLFF.

This clone has more than one count but fewer than ten. The rearrangement links TRBV5-4 to TRBJ1-4; D is ambiguous. V lost 0 bases and J 5 bases, leaving 8 bases between the germline ends. Germline V gene sequence: CDR1 SGHNT, CDR2 YYREEE (reference sequence). The CDR3 has 14 residues. The CDR3 region is CASSLGLQNEKLFF. As DNA, the CDR3 is TGTGCCAGCAGCTTGGGATTACAGAATGAAAAACTGTTTTTT.

The chain has TRBV5-4 and TRBJ2-3; D not resolved. Trimming shortened V by 0 bases and J by 0 bases, and 17 bases separated the two germline ends. Per the germline V gene, CDR1 is SGHNT and CDR2 is YYREEE (reference sequence). This CDR3 has 18 residues. CDR3 nucleotides: TGTGCCAGCAGCTTGGACTGGGCGCCAGCGACTAGCACAGATACGCAGTATTTT. Translating it yields CASSLDWAPATSTDTQYF.

The V call is TRBV14, the J call TRBJ2-3; TRBD2 matches at 8 bases. The ends lost 1 base at V and 7 bases at J; junction bases unmatched: 13. This CDR3 has 17 residues. Germline values: CDR1 SGHDN, CDR2 FVKESK. The DNA of the CDR3 is TGTGCCAGCAGCCAAGCGCCCGAGCGGGGGCACGTAAATACGCAGTATTTT. It codes for CASSQAPERGHVNTQYF.

This sequence joins TRBV11-3 and TRBJ2-2; D gene uncertain. The CDR3 runs 15 residues. Germline loops: CDR1 SGHNT, CDR2 YENEEA. Trimming removed 5 bases from V and 3 bases from J, with 13 bases in between. The CDR3 is CASSPSRTDTGELFF. The CDR3, as DNA: TGTGCCAGCAGCCCCTCCCGCACCGACACCGGGGAGCTGTTTTTT.

The chain links TRBV14 to TRBJ2-1; D is uncertain. The CDR3 is 15 amino acids. CDR1 SGHDN and CDR2 FVKESK come from the germline V gene. V was cut by 4 bases and J by 7 bases, with 17 bases left in between. CDR3 bases: TGTGCCAGCAGCCCAGGATACGGCAGTACGAATGAGCAGTTCTTC. Protein product: CASSPGYGSTNEQFF.

The genes are TRBV5-6 and TRBJ2-7; D might be TRBD2 (6 bases). Trimming shortened V by 6 bases and J by 3 bases, and 16 bases separated the two germline ends. Per germline, CDR1 SGHDT and CDR2 YYEEEE. The CDR3 has 14 amino acids. CDR3 coding DNA: TGTGCCAGCACGCCTCGGGGGAGGAACTACGAGCAGTACTTC. Encoded protein: CASTPRGRNYEQYF.

This rearrangement joins TRBV7-9 to TRBJ1-1, with D uncertain. The CDR3 sequence is 12 residues long. Germline values: CDR1 SEHNR, CDR2 FQNEAQ (reference sequence). V dropped 7 bases and J dropped 6 bases, with 12 bases sitting between them. CDR3 residues: CASNLRVSEAFF. DNA for the CDR3: TGTGCCAGCAACCTTCGGGTATCTGAAGCTTTCTTT.

This sequence joins TRBV19 and TRBJ2-4; a weak D match, TRBD2 (5 bases). The CDR3 is 16 residues long. Trimming left V 0 bases short and J 7 bases short, with 16 bases between. In germline, CDR1 is LNHDA, CDR2 SQIVND (reference sequence). CDR3 residues: CASSIDLVAGRNIQYF. As DNA, the CDR3 is TGTGCCAGTAGTATAGACCTGGTTGCGGGTAGGAACATTCAGTACTTC.